The 2 T cell receptor beta chains presented below share a single source sample, sequenced in a study of beta chain features in type 1 diabetes. Expressed TCRB transcripts were sequenced after all isolated RNA was converted to cDNA. Profiled with immunoSEQ multiplex PCR; TCRdb holds only in-frame clones, not every one. The repertoire consists of about 360,000 clones, with roughly 12% occurring once and the leading ten covering more than 0.015%. Sequenced sample: naive CD4+ T cells from blood. The receptors were gathered from a man younger than 35 in good health.

This clone was observed a few times. The CDR3 region is CASSSTGEETQYF. CDR3 bases: TGTGCCAGCAGCTCGACGGGGGAAGAGACCCAGTACTTC. V usage is TRBV7-2 and J usage is TRBJ2-5, with a tentative D call TRBD2 (6 bases). CDR3 length equals 13 residues. Looked up from germline, CDR1 is SGHTA and CDR2 is FQGNSA. The V end lost 4 bases, the J end lost 3 bases, and 9 bases lay between the germline ends.

This chain uses TRBV7-2 with TRBJ2-5; 10 nucleotides match TRBD2. Germline CDR1 and CDR2: SGHTA and FQGNSA. V was pared by 2 bases and J by 0 bases, with 6 bases of the junction left unmatched. The CDR3 length is 17 residues. The CDR3 bases are TGTGCCAGCAGCTTAAGGCCTAGCGGGGGTAACCAAGAGACCCAGTACTTC. It encodes CASSLRPSGGNQETQYF.